This TCR beta chain was recorded in a study of blood T cell repertoires in COVID-19. About the study: Acute-phase and convalescent COVID-19 samples originated in the United States, Italy and Spain. PBMCs, B-cell-depleted T cells, or T cells provided the cDNA or gDNA that made up the material.

Authors' data handling: For nucleated cells, counts were estimated from reference gene primer amplification. The table came from immunoSEQ multiplex PCR; TCRdb's copy has only in-frame clones and leaves some out. V and J calls and clone size are given by that table; D and trimming were obtained from the DNA. The table has around 150,000 clones, over 75% seen once. CDR1 and CDR2 (germline): SGHRS, YFSETQ. The trim removed 3 bases at V and 1 base at J, leaving 5 bases unmatched. The CDR3 has 15 residues. The origin of this receptor is a man in his 70s with acute or convalescent COVID-19. The chain has TRBV5-1 and TRBJ2-3; 7 bases are a match to TRBD1. The source material was peripheral blood. The CDR3 here is CASSYDRVGTDTQYF. DNA of the CDR3: TGCGCCAGCAGCTACGACAGGGTAGGCACAGATACGCAGTATTTT.